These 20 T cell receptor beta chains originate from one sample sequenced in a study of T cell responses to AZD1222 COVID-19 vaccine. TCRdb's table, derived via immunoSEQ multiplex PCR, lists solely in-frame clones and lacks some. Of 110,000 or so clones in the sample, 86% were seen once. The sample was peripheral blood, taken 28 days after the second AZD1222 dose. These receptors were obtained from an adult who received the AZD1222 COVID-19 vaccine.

This CDR3 is CASSLEYGGGHEQYF. The DNA for the CDR3 is TGTGCCAGCAGCTTAGAGTACGGGGGCGGCCACGAGCAGTACTTC. This chain joins TRBV7-9 and TRBJ2-7; TRBD1 or TRBD2 may be the D gene (6 bases each). V shed 1 base and J shed 5 bases, with 15 bases lying between them. Per the germline V gene, CDR1 is SEHNR and CDR2 is FQNEAQ (reference sequence). This CDR3 spans 15 amino acids.

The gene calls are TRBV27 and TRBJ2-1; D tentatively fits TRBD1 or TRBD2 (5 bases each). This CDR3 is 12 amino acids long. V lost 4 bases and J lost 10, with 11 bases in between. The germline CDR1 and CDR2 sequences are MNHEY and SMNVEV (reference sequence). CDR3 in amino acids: CASSSGTGEQFF. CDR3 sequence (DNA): TGTGCCAGCAGTTCAGGGACGGGGGAGCAGTTCTTC.

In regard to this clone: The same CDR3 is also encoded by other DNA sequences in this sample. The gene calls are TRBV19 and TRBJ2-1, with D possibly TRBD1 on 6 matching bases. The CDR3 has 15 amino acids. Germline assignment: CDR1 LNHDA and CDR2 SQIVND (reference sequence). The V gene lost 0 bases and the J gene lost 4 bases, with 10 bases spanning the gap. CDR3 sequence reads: CASSIERGGYNEQFF. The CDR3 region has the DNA TGTGCCAGTAGTATAGAGAGAGGGGGTTACAATGAGCAGTTCTTC.

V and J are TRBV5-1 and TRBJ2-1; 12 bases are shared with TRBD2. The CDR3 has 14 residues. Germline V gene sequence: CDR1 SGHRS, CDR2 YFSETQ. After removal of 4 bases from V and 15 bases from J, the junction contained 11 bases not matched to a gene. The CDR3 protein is CASSTRTSGESLFF. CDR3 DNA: TGCGCCAGCAGCACCAGGACTAGCGGGGAATCACTGTTCTTC.

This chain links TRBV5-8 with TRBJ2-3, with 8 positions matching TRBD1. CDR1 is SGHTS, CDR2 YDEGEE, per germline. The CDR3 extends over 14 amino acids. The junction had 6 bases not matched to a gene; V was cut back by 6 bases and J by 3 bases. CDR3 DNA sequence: TGTGCCAGCAATTCAGGGGGCGCGACAGATACGCAGTATTTT. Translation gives CASNSGGATDTQYF. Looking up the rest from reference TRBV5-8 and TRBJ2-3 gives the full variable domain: EAGVTQSPTHLIKTRGQQATLRCSPISGHTSVYWYQQALGLGLQFLLWYDEGEERNRGNFPPRFSGRQFPNYSSELNVNALELEDSALYLCASNSGGATDTQYFGPGTRLTVL.

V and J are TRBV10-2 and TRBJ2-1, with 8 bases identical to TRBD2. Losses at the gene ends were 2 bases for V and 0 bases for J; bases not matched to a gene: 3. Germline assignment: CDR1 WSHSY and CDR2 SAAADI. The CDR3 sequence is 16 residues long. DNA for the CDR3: TGCGCCAGCAGTGAGCCCACTAGCGGCTCCTACAATGAGCAGTTCTTC. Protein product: CASSEPTSGSYNEQFF.

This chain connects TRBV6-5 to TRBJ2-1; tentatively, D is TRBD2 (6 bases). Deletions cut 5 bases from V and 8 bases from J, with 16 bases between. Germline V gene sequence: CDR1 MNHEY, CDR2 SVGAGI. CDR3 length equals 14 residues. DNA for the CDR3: TGTGCCAGCAGTCAACGAGTGTCGGGAGATGAGCAGTTCTTC. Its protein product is CASSQRVSGDEQFF.

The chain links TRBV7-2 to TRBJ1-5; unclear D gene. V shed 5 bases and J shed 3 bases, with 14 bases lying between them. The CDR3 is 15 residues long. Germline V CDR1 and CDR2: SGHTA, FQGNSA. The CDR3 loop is CASSLVGNNNQPQHF. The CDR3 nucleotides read TGTGCCAGCAGCCTCGTAGGGAACAACAATCAGCCCCAGCATTTT.

CDR3 in DNA: TGTGCCAGCAGTGAACAGAGTTTTAACTATGGCTACACCTTC. Its protein is CASSEQSFNYGYTF. The chain uses TRBV2 and TRBJ1-2, with D uncertain. Per the germline V gene, CDR1 is SNHLY and CDR2 is FYNNEI. V gave up 2 bases and J gave up 1 base, with 8 bases separating them. This CDR3 region has 14 residues. Full variable domain (rest looked up from reference TRBV2 and TRBJ1-2): EPEVTQTPSHQVTQMGQEVILRCVPISNHLYFYWYRQILGQKVEFLVSFYNNEISEKSEIFDDQFSVERPDGSNFTLKIRSTKLEDSAMYFCASSEQSFNYGYTFGSGTRLTVV.

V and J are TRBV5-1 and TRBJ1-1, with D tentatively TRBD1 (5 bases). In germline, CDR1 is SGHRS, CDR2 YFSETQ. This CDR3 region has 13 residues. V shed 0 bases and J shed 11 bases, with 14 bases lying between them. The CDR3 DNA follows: TGCGCCAGCAGCTTGGGGAGGGGCAGGGAGGCTTTCTTT. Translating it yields CASSLGRGREAFF.

CDR3 sequence: CASSQTTANYGYTF. CDR3 coding DNA: TGTGCCAGCTCACAAACCACAGCAAACTATGGCTACACCTTC. The chain carries TRBV18 and TRBJ1-2; no reliable D call. The germline CDR1 and CDR2 sequences are KGHSH and LQKENI. This CDR3 contains 14 residues. With 4 bases removed from V and 2 bases from J, the gap between germline ends came to 11 bases.

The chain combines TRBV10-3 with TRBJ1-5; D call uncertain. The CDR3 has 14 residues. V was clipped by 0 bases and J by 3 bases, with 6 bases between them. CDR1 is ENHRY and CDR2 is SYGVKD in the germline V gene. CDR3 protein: CAISESRDNQPQHF. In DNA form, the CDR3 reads TGTGCCATCAGTGAGTCTAGGGACAATCAGCCCCAGCATTTT.

The CDR3 loop is CASSLSTSYEQYF. For the CDR3, the DNA is TGTGCCAGCAGTTTATCGACTTCGTACGAGCAGTACTTC. The rearrangement joins TRBV27 to TRBJ2-7; D is undetermined. The V gene's germline CDR1 is MNHEY and CDR2 SMNVEV (reference sequence). CDR3 size: 13 residues. V lost 0 bases to trimming and J lost 4 bases, with 7 bases between them.

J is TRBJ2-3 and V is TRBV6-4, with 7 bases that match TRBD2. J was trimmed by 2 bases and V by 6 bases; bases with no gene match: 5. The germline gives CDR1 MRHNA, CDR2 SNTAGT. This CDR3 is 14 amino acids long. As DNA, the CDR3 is TGTGCCAGCAGCCCGACTAGCACCACAGATACGCAGTATTTT. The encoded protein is CASSPTSTTDTQYF.

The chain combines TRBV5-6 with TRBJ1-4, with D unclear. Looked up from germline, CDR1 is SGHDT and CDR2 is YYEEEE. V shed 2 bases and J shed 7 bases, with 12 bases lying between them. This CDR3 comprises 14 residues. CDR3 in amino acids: CASSLMPGFEKLFF. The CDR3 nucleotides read TGTGCCAGCAGCTTAATGCCCGGTTTTGAAAAACTGTTTTTT. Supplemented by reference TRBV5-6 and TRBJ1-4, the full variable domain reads DAGVTQSPTHLIKTRGQQVTLRCSPKSGHDTVSWYQQALGQGPQFIFQYYEEEERQRGNFPDRFSGHQFPNYSSELNVNALLLGDSALYLCASSLMPGFEKLFFGSGTQLSVL.

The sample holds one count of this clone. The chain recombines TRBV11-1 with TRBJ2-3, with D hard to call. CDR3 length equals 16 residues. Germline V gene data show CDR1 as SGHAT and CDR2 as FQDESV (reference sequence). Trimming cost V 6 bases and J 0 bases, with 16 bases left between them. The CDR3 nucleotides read TGTGCCAGCAGACCTTTATGGGCCGCTAGCACAGATACGCAGTATTTT. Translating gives CASRPLWAASTDTQYF.

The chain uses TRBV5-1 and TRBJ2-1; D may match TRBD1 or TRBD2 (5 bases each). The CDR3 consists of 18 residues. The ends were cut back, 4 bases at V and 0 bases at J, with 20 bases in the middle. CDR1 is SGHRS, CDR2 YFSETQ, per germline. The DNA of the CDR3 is TGCGCCAGCAGCCCCCCGGGCCTGAGTGGGGGCTCCTACAATGAGCAGTTCTTC. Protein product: CASSPPGLSGGSYNEQFF.

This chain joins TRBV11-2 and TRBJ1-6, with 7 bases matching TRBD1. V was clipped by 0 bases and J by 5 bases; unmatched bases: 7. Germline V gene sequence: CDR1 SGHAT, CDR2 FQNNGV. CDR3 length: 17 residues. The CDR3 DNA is TGTGCCAGCAGCTTAGAACGAGACAGGGCAGATAATTCACCCCTCCACTTT. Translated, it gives CASSLERDRADNSPLHF.

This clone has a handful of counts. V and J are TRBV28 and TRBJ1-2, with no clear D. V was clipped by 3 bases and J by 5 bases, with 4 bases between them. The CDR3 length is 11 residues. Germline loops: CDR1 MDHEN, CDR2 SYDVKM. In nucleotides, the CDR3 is TGTGCCAGCAGTTTCCAGTATGGCTACACCTTC. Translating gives CASSFQYGYTF.

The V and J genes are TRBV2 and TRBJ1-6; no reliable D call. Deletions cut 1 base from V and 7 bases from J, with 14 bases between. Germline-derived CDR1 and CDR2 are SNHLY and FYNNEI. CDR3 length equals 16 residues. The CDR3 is CASSEGGPGTNSPLHF. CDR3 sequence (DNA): TGTGCCAGCAGTGAAGGGGGTCCAGGCACGAATTCACCCCTCCACTTT.